This T cell receptor (beta chain) is drawn from a study of T cells after somatic rescue of genetic block. V shed 5 bases and J 3 bases; nucleotides not matched to a gene: 12. The CDR3 has 17 residues. In germline, CDR1 is SGDLS, CDR2 YYNGEE. Profiling relied on immunoSEQ multiplex PCR, and the TCRdb table lists in-frame clones only, not all of them. The sample carries roughly 15,000 clones, roughly three quarters recorded once. The chain joins TRBV9 to TRBJ2-1; 9 positions agree with TRBD2. What was sequenced was peripheral blood mononuclear cells (PBMCs). The receptor was isolated from a boy between 10 and 17 years old. In DNA, the CDR3 is TGTGCCAGCAGTCCGGGGGTAGCGGGAGTGATCTACAATGAGCAGTTCTTC. Translating gives CASSPGVAGVIYNEQFF.